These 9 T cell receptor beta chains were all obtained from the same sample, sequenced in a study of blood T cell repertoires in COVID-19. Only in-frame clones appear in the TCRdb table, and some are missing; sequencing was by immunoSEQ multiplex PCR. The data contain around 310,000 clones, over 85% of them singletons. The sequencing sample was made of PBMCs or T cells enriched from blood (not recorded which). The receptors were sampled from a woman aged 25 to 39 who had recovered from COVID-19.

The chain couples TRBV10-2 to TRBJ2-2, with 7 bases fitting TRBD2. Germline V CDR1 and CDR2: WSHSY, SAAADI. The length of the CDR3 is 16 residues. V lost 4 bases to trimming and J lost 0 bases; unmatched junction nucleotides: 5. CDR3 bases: TGCGCCAGCAGTGGGCCCGCGGGGGCGAACACCGGGGAGCTGTTTTTT. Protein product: CASSGPAGANTGELFF.

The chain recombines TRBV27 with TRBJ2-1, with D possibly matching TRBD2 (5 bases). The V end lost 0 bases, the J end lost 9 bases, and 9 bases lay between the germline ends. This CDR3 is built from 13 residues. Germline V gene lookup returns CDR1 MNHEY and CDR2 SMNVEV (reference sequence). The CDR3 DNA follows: TGTGCCAGCAGTTTATCAGACTATGTTGAGCAGTTCTTC. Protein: CASSLSDYVEQFF.

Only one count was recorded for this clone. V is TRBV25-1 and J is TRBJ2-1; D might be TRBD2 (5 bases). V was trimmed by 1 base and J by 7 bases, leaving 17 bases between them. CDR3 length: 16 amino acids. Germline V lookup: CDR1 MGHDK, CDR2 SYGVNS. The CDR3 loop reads CASSEFGTGSQNEQFF. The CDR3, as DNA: TGTGCCAGCAGTGAATTTGGTACGGGGTCCCAGAATGAGCAGTTCTTC.

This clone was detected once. CDR3 bases: TGTGCCAGTAGTATCTTGCAGGGTATCGATCAGCCCCAGCATTTT. Amino acid sequence: CASSILQGIDQPQHF. This chain links TRBV19 with TRBJ1-5; TRBD1 might be the D (5 bases). Germline CDR1 is LNHDA and CDR2 is SQIVND (reference sequence). The CDR3 is 15 residues long. Trimming removed 3 bases from V and 5 bases from J, with 14 bases in between.

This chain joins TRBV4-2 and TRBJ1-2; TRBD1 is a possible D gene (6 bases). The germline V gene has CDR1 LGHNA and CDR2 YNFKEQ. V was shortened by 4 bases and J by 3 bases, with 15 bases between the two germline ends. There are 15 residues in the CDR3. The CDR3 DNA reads TGTGCCAGCAGCCCCAGGGGTCAGGAAGACTATGGCTACACCTTC. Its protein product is CASSPRGQEDYGYTF.

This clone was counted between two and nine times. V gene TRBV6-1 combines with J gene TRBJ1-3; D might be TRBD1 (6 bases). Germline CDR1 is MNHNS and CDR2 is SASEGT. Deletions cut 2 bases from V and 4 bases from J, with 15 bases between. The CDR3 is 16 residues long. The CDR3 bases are TGTGCCAGCAGTGAACCCGGTGCAGGGGTAGGAAACACCATATATTTT. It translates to CASSEPGAGVGNTIYF.

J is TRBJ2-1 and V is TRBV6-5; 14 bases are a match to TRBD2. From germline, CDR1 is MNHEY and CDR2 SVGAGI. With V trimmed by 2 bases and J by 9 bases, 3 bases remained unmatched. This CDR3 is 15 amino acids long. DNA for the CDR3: TGTGCCAGCAGTTACGGACTAGCGGGAGGCGTTGAGCAGTTCTTC. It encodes CASSYGLAGGVEQFF.

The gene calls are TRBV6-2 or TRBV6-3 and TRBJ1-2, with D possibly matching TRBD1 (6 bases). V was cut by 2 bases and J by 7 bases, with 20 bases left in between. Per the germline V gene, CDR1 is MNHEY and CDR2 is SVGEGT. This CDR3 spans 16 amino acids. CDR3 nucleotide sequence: TGTGCCAGCAGTTACCCTGTCCACCTGGGAGGGGGTGGCTACACCTTC. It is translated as CASSYPVHLGGGGYTF.

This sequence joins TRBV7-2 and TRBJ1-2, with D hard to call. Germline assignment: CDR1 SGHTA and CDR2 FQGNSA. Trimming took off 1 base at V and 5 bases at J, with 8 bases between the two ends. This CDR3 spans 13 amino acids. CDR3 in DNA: TGTGCCAGCAGCTTAGTGGCCCCATATGGCTACACCTTC. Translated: CASSLVAPYGYTF.